This note documents a single T cell receptor beta chain sequence. Its recognized antigen is unknown. No base quality information exists; no much larger clone differs at one position. The time point label, read with the paper, signifies: cells obtained before transplantation from donor or recipient. CD3+CD4+ and CD3+CD8+ populations were FACS-sorted from unstimulated pre-transplant donor and recipient cells taken from spleen or lymph nodes. The sample is drawn from a study of graft-versus-host responses after intestinal transplantation listed by TCRdb under 2021. With regard to the full study: The transplants that recipients received were multivisceral, liver-intestinal, or isolated intestinal. All recipients received anti-thymocyte globulin induction followed by maintenance tacrolimus and steroids for two to four years. After intestinal transplantation, graft-versus-host and host-versus-graft alloreactive T cell clones were followed in the graft, circulation and bone marrow using bulk TCR-beta CDR3 sequencing. To identify alloreactive clones, pre-transplant mixed lymphocyte reaction products were sequenced and then compared with unstimulated pre-transplant donor and recipient T cells. The cohort enrolled 20 to 30 intestinal transplant recipients including one retransplant, and a few patients lacking pretransplant specimens were excluded. A peak of at least 4% donor T cells among recipient peripheral blood mononuclear cells was the definition used for donor T cell macrochimerism. Samples from a few later patients were sequenced in-house on an Illumina MiSeq with MiXCR processing rather than by the commercial service.

The library was produced with the immunoSEQ multiplex PCR assay. For most patients, genomic DNA was isolated using the Qiagen DNeasy Blood and Tissue Kit and was shipped frozen to Adaptive Biotechnologies for TCR sequencing. High-throughput TCR-beta CDR3 sequencing of genomic DNA from most patients was performed by Adaptive Biotechnologies. Under the source paper's analysis protocol: TCR sequencing data were retrieved from Adaptive's ImmunoSEQ software for roughly 17 patients, whereas a few other patients were processed with MiXCR and VDJtools. To correct CD4 versus CD8 sorting errors, sequences present in both subsets at a frequency ratio below 5:1 were removed. Because the origin of CDR3 nucleotide sequences shared between donor and recipient could not be assigned, those sequences were removed. To count as alloreactive, a clone needed at least 2-fold expansion over unstimulated cells and a minimum CFSE-low frequency of 0.002% (template counts) or 0.001% (read counts). Clones detected in sequenced pre-transplant spleen, lymph node, or MLR CFSE-low populations of the donor or recipient were defined as mappable. The cumulative frequency of alloreactive clones was calculated as a percentage of all sequences, weighted by copy number. Held by TCRdb, this immuneACCESS table contains in-frame sequences only and omits some clones. Under half of the omission traces to an unresolved V gene where checked; the cause of the rest is unknown. V, J and clone size are those of that table, while D and trimming were read from the DNA. The sample data list about 80,000 clones, and roughly nine tenths of these were observed just once. Approximately 0.33% of the sample rests with the top ten.

Taken from cysteine to phenylalanine, the CDR3 has 17 residues. The read is trimmed to its CDR3 DNA, 51 bases read in frame from base 1. CDR1 is given as SGHRS and CDR2 as YFSETQ, both from the germline V gene. V is trimmed back by 4 bases and J by 2 bases, and the junction contains 11 bases that no gene match accounts for. Paper-wide results and their limitations: Early after transplant, peak levels of circulating GvH clones were associated with declines in HvG clones. GvH clones turned up in recipient bone marrow, with some appearing earlier in ileal mucosa or blood, a pattern consistent with an intestinal mucosal origin. In the allografts of patients with donor T cell macrochimerism, GvH to HvG T cell clonal ratios were high. The conclusions were limited by the relatively low number and heterogeneity of the intestinal transplant patients.

This chain joins TRBV5-1 to TRBJ2-1, with 8 bases in between that match TRBD2. The sample consisted of unstimulated CD4+ T cells sorted from spleen or lymph node cells, taken before intestinal transplant. The TCR comes from a human donor who received an intestinal transplant. The DNA sequence follows: TGCGCCAGCAGCCTCCGGGGCGGGAGGAACCCCTACAATGAGCAGTTCTTC. Its product reads: CASSLRGGRNPYNEQFF.